This T cell receptor (beta chain) originates from a study of blood T cell repertoires in COVID-19. Background on the study: Specimens from acute and convalescent COVID-19 originated in the United States, Italy and Spain.

The CDR3 has 16 amino acids. The germline CDR1 and CDR2 sequences are SNHLY and FYNNEI. V was pared by 5 bases and J by 7 bases, with 10 bases of the junction left unmatched. The Seattle patients joined while their infection was active and were tracked longitudinally afterward. Produced via immunoSEQ multiplex PCR; TCRdb's table is partial and in-frame only. The table lists about 160,000 clones, 92% of them singletons. The specimen was peripheral blood. The TCR originated in a man aged 25 to 45 with COVID-19, enrolled during active disease. The chain carries TRBV2 and TRBJ2-1, with 11 bases that match TRBD2. The DNA for the CDR3 is TGTGCCAGCAGTTTTAGCGGGGGGGCCACTATAAATGAGCAGTTCTTC. It translates to CASSFSGGATINEQFF.